The text below deals with one TCR beta chain. Antigen unknown. The source of the sample is a study of T cells in Graves' hyperthyroidism and ophthalmopathy. CDR3 length: 13 residues. Germline V gives CDR1 DFQATT, CDR2 SNEGSKA (reference sequence). J lost 6 bases, V lost 5 bases, and 6 bases had no gene match. Broader study findings: By a 13 V-J model, ophthalmopathy was set apart from stable hyperthyroidism.

RNA transcripts yielded amplified TCR beta CDR3 regions. TCR CDR3 underwent first-round RT-PCR with the HTBI primer set. Using its own MiXCR run on the multiplex PCR reads, TCRdb lists one record per CDR3 protein. The sample lists 350,000 to 400,000 distinct CDR3 sequences; approximately 15% were seen once. This clonotype was obtained from a woman in her twenties or thirties with Graves' hyperthyroidism. The sequencing input was blood. The chain employs TRBV20-1 and TRBJ2-2; 7 nucleotides match TRBD2. The CDR3, as DNA: TGCAGTGCTTTCCGGGGGGAGGCCGGGGAGCTGTTTTTT. It specifies CSAFRGEAGELFF.